The rows below give T cell receptor beta chains drawn from one sample of a study of CD8 T cells in ankylosing spondylitis. TCRdb reprocessed the 5' RACE reads via MiXCR and lists one record per CDR3 protein. The data hold hundreds of thousands of distinct CDR3 sequences, with about a fifth observed a single time. The sequenced material came from blood, either unsorted or a sorted T cell fraction (not recorded which). These receptors were collected from a female donor with ankylosing spondylitis or in good health (not recorded which). CDR3s leave out the opening cysteine and the closing phenylalanine or tryptophan. Each record gives: J gene, V gene, CDR3 protein.

>TRBJ2-7|TRBV9
ASSVGGSVSYEQY
>TRBJ2-3|TRBV6-1
ASSGNPRGPWGTDTQY
>TRBJ2-3|TRBV5-1
ASSLIMEDTQY
>TRBJ1-6|TRBV12-3/TRBV12-4
ASRRGTLSSSPLH
>TRBJ2-2|TRBV5-5
ASSLVERTGELF
>TRBJ1-5|TRBV12-3/TRBV12-4
ASSLGYDQPQH
>TRBJ2-3|TRBV6-5
ASSYSIPGLAGEGDTQY
>TRBJ1-1|TRBV5-7
ASSRSQPRFEAF
>TRBJ2-7|TRBV12-3/TRBV12-4
ASSFTGQGSYDQY
>TRBJ2-3|TRBV4-3
ASSQGALAGRDTQY
>TRBJ2-1|TRBV10-3
AISERPIEGNEQF
>TRBJ2-3|TRBV7-2
ASSSRTSGKGDTQY
>TRBJ1-5|TRBV12-3/TRBV12-4
ASSRGNRNQPQH
>TRBJ1-2|TRBV3-1
ASSRDRGDGYT
>TRBJ2-7|TRBV2
ASSTPGTSGRFPAYEQY
>TRBJ2-7|TRBV10-3
AISEGTGGVGRTYEQY
>TRBJ2-1|TRBV7-8
ASSSGTSGTHEQF
>TRBJ2-1|TRBV11-3
ASSGGGVGDNEQF
>TRBJ2-7|TRBV7-2
ASSLKGYEQY
>TRBJ1-1|TRBV20-1
SASLFGMTEAF
>TRBJ2-1|TRBV11-1
ASSPDFRDEQF
>TRBJ2-1|TRBV3-1
ASSPHGGRANEQF
>TRBJ2-3|TRBV6-2/TRBV6-3
ASSFREHLDTQY
>TRBJ1-1|TRBV27
ASSLRGRRTEAF
>TRBJ2-3|TRBV7-2
ASSQRGVGTDTQY
>TRBJ2-3|TRBV7-2
ASSLGWRTRDTQY
>TRBJ2-1|TRBV27
ASSRKGLAHPYNEQF
>TRBJ2-4|TRBV20-1
SAPLRGLAKNIQY
>TRBJ2-1|TRBV20-1
SARDGVASGRNEQF
>TRBJ1-2|TRBV15
ATSTYRDRGKIT
>TRBJ2-1|TRBV20-1
SSRTSGRARVNEQF
>TRBJ2-1|TRBV6-6
ASSNSGNEQF
>TRBJ2-7|TRBV5-5
ASSLGFSETYEQY
>TRBJ2-7|TRBV4-3
ASSRTAGGGSYEQY
>TRBJ1-2|TRBV12-3/TRBV12-4
ASSTLWRTNYGYT
>TRBJ2-3|TRBV20-1
SARDRKAGRDTQY
>TRBJ2-3|TRBV2
ASSEDRANTDTQY
>TRBJ2-6|TRBV4-2
ASSPRTGAGANVLT
>TRBJ2-2|TRBV10-3
AISESIAGQNTGELF
>TRBJ1-2|TRBV6-1
ASRGSNPTNYGYT
>TRBJ2-3|TRBV20-1
SARGTEDSTDTQY
>TRBJ2-1|TRBV29-1
SVEVGANEQF
>TRBJ1-2|TRBV29-1
SVHIRGQGYT
>TRBJ2-7|TRBV20-1
SANEASGNLGYEQY
>TRBJ2-1|TRBV12-2
ASRLGGPLRYNEQF
>TRBJ2-7|TRBV12-3/TRBV12-4
ASSLSSSGSPY
>TRBJ2-7|TRBV27
VSSFNNRREQY
>TRBJ2-6|TRBV7-3
ASGTVFSGANVLT
>TRBJ2-7|TRBV28
ASRKSGGAYEQY
>TRBJ2-1|TRBV10-3
AIFSGSGYNEQF
>TRBJ2-5|TRBV7-8
ASSLLAGGRETQY
>TRBJ2-3|TRBV20-1
CARDGTSGSTDTQY
>TRBJ2-3|TRBV6-1
ASTERGWGADTQY